The subject of this entry is one TCR beta chain. The CDR3 does not close with the conserved phenylalanine or tryptophan, likely indicating a read error. Using immunoSEQ multiplex PCR, the repertoire was profiled, and TCRdb retains in-frame clones only, with some absent. The sample comprises over 100,000 clones, 92% of which are singletons, and over 2% rests with the top ten. These data are taken from a study of control samples from healthy donors and cancer patients. The CDR3 is 14 residues long. V was clipped by 7 bases and J by 6 bases, with 18 bases between them. The germline gives CDR1 SGHDT, CDR2 YYEEEE.

The receptor was isolated from a woman aged 45-59 years in good health. Material: blood. This chain joins TRBV5-6 and TRBJ2-3; D possibly corresponds to TRBD1 (5 bases). CDR3 DNA: TGTGCCAGCCCCCTCCCTCAGGGCCTCGATACGCAGTATTCT. Translated: CASPLPQGLDTQYS.